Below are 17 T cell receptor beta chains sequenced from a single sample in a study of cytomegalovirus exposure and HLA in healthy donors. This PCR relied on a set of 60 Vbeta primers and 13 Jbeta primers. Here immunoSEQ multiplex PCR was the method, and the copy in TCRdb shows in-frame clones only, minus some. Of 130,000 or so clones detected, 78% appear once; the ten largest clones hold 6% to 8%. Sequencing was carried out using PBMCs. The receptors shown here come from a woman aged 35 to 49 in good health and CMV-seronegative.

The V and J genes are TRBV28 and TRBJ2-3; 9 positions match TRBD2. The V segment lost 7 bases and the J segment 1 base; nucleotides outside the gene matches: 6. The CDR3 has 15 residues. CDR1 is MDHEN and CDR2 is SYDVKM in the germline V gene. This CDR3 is CASTVAGVGTDTQYF. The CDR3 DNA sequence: TGTGCCAGCACCGTAGCGGGAGTTGGCACAGATACGCAGTATTTT.

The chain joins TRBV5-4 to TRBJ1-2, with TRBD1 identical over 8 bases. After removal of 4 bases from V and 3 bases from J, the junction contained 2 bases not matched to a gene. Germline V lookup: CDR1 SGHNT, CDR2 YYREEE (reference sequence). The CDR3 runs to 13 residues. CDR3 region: CASSPGQDYGYTF. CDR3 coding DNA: TGTGCCAGCAGCCCGGGACAGGACTATGGCTACACCTTC.

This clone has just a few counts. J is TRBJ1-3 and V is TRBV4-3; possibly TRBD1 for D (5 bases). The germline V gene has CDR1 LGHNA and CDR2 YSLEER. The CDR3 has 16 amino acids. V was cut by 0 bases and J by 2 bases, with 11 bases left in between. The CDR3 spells CASSQDNVGPGNTIYF. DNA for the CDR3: TGCGCCAGCAGCCAAGATAACGTGGGGCCTGGAAACACCATATATTTT.

The CDR3 DNA follows: TGCGCCAGCAGCCCCCCAGGGGCCCAAAATGGCTACACCTTC. The encoded protein is CASSPPGAQNGYTF. The chain is built from TRBV10-2 and TRBJ1-2; D is perhaps TRBD1 (6 bases). The CDR3 has 14 amino acids. Germline CDR1 reads WSHSY; CDR2 reads SAAADI. V was shortened by 6 bases and J by 6 bases, with 17 bases between the two germline ends.

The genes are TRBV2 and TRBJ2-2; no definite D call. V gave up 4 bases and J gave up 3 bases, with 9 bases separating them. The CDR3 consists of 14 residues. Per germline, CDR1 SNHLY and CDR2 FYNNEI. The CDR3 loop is CASSVNRHTGELFF. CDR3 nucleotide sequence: TGTGCCAGCAGTGTGAACAGACACACCGGGGAGCTGTTTTTT.

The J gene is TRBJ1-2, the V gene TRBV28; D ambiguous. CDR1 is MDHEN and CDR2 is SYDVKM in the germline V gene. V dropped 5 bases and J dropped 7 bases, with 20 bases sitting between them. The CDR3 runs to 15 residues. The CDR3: CASSRPPSTGSGYTF. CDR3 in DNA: TGTGCCAGCAGTCGCCCTCCCTCGACGGGAAGTGGCTACACCTTC.

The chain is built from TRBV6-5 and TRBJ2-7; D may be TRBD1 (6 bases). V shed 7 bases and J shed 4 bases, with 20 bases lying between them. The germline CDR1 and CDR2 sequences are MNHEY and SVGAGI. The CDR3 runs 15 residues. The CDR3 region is CASNRDIVILYEQYF. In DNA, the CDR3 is TGTGCCAGCAATCGGGACATAGTAATTTTATACGAGCAGTACTTC.

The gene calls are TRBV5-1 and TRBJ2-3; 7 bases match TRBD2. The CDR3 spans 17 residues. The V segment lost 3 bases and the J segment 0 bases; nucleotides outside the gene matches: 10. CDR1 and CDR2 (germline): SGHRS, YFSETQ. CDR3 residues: CASSSPFGAGSTDTQYF. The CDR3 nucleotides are TGCGCCAGCAGCTCCCCGTTTGGAGCGGGAAGCACAGATACGCAGTATTTT.

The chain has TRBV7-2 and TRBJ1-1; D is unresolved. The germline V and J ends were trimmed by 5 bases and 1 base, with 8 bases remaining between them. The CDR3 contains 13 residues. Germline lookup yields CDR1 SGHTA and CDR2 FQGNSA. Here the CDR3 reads CASSIERNTEAFF. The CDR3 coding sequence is TGTGCCAGCAGCATAGAGAGGAACACTGAAGCTTTCTTT.

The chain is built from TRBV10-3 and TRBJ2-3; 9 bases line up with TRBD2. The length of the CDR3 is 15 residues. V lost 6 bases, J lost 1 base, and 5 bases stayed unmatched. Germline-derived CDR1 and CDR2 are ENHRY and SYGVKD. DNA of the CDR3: TGTGCCATCAGCCGACTAGCGGAGCGCACAGATACGCAGTATTTT. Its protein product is CAISRLAERTDTQYF.

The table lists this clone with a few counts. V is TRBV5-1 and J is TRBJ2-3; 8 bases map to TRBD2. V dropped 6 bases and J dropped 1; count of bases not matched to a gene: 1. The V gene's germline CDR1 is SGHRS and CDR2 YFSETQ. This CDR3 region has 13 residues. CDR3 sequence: CASTAGGTDTQYF. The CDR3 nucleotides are TGCGCCAGCACAGCGGGGGGCACAGATACGCAGTATTTT.

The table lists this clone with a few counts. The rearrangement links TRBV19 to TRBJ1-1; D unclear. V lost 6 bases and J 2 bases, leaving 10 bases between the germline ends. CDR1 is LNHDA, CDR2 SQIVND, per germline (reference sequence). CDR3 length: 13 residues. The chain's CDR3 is CASSPPLNTEAFF. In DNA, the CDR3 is TGTGCCAGTAGCCCTCCGTTAAACACTGAAGCTTTCTTT.

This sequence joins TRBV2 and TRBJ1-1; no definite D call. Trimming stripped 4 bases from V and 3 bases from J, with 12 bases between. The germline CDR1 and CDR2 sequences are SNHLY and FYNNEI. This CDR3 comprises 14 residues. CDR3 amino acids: CASSGRQRDTEAFF. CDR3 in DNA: TGTGCCAGCAGTGGCCGGCAGAGGGACACTGAAGCTTTCTTT.

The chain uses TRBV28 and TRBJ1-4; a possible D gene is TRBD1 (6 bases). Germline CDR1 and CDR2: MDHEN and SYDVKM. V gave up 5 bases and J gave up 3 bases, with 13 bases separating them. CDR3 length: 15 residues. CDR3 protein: CASSPTGSPNEKLFF. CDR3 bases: TGTGCCAGCAGTCCAACAGGGTCCCCTAATGAAAAACTGTTTTTT.

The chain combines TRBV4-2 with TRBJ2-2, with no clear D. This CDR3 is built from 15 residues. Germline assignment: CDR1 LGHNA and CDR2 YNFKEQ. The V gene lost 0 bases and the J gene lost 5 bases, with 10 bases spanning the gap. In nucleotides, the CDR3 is TGTGCCAGCAGCCAAGATCGGGTAGTAACCGGGGAGCTGTTTTTT. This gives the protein CASSQDRVVTGELFF.

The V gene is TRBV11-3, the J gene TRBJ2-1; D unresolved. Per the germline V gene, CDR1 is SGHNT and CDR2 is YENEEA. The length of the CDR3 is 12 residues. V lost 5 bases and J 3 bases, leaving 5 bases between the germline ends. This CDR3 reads CASSTLYNEQFF. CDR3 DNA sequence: TGTGCCAGCAGCACTCTCTACAATGAGCAGTTCTTC.

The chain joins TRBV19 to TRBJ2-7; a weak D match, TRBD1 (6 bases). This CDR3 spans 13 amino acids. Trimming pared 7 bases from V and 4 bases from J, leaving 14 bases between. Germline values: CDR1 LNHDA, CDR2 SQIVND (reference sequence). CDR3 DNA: TGTGCCAGTAATCACAGGGTAGGGTACGAGCAGTACTTC. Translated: CASNHRVGYEQYF.